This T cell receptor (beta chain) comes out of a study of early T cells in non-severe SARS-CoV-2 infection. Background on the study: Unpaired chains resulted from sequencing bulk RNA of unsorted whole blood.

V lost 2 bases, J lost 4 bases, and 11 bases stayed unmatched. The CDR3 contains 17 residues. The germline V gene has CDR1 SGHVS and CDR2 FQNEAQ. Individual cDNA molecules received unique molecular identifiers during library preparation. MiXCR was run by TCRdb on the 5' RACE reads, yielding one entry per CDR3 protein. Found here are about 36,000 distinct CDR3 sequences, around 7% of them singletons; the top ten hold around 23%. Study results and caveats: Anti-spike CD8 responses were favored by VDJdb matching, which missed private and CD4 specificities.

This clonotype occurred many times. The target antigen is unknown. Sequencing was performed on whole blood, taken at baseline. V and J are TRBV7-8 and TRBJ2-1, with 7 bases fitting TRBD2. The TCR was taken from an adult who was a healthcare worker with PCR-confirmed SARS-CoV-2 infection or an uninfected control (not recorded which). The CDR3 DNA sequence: TGTGCCAGCAGCTTACAGCCCGGTCTAGCGGTATACAATGAGCAGTTCTTC. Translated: CASSLQPGLAVYNEQFF.